The present T cell receptor beta chain was sequenced within a study of T cell changes during pregnancy in multiple sclerosis. Between the trimmed V and J ends, which lost 0 bases and 7 bases, there was a span of 13 bases. CDR1 and CDR2 (germline): SGHRS, YFSETQ. CDR3 length equals 14 residues. The method was immunoSEQ multiplex PCR; TCRdb's version includes in-frame clones alone and lacks a portion of them. The sample lists tens of thousands of clones, around nine tenths occurring once. The chain employs TRBV5-1 and TRBJ1-2; possible D gene TRBD1, 5 bases. The starting material was CD4+ T cells from peripheral blood mononuclear cells, obtained in the second trimester of pregnancy. This receptor was obtained from a female donor with multiple sclerosis, enrolled in a pregnancy study. In nucleotides, the CDR3 is TGCGCCAGCAGCTTGGGGACAATCGGCGTTGGCTACACCTTC. Its translation is CASSLGTIGVGYTF. Based on the CDR3 plus reference TRBV5-1 and TRBJ1-2, the full variable domain is KAGVTQTPRYLIKTRGQQVTLSCSPISGHRSVSWYQQTPGQGLQFLFEYFSETQRNKGNFPGRFSGRQFSNSRSEMNVSTLELGDSALYLCASSLGTIGVGYTFGSGTRLTVV.